The clone carrying this T cell receptor beta chain turned up a few times. This sample was included in a study of quantifying T cell responses using KT2 cells. At the level of the study: RNA was reverse transcribed with TCR alpha and beta constant-region primers.

The cDNA 3' end received a ligated oligonucleotide with a UMI. An equimolar mix of RC1.1 and RC1.2 primed the beta chain across TRBC1 and TRBC2. TCRdb re-called the UMI-ligation and nested PCR reads with MiXCR, one entry per CDR3 protein. This sample has 31,000 or so distinct CDR3 sequences, with under 13% found just once. The germline gives CDR1 SGHDN, CDR2 FVKESK. The V end was cut by 0 bases, the J end by 5 bases, with 28 bases between. This CDR3 comprises 20 residues. Unfractionated PBMC were spiked with known numbers of KT2 clone cells. Fixed numbers of PBMC received varying amounts of KT2 cells. V is TRBV14 and J is TRBJ1-2, with a tentative D call TRBD1 (5 bases). The source of this sequence is a human donor. Material for sequencing was PBMCs spiked with cells of the T cell clone KT2. DNA for the CDR3: TGTGCCAGCAGCCAAGATGCCTCTATTCCCGGGGCTTTCATACGATATGGCTACACCTTC. The encoded protein is CASSQDASIPGAFIRYGYTF.